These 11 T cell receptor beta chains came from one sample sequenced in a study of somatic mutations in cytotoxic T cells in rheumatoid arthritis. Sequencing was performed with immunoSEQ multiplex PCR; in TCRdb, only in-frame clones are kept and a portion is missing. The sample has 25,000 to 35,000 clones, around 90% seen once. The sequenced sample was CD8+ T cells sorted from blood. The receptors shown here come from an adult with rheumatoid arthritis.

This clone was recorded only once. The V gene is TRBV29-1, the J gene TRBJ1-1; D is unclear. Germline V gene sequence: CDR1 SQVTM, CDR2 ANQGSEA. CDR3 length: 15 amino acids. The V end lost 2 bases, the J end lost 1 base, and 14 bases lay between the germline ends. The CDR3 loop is CSVEPSEEANTEAFF. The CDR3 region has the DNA TGCAGCGTTGAACCCTCCGAGGAAGCGAACACTGAAGCTTTCTTT.

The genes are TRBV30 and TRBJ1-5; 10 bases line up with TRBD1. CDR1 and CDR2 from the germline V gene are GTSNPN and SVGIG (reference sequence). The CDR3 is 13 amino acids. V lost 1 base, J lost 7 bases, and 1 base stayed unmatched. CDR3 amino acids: CAWSATGGQPQHF. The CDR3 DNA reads TGTGCCTGGAGTGCGACAGGGGGCCAGCCCCAGCATTTT.

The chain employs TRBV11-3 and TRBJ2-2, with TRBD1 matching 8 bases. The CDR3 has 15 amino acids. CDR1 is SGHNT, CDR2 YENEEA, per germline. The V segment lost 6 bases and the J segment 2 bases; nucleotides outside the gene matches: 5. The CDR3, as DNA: TGTGCCAGCAGTTCCGGGACAGGCAACACCGGGGAGCTGTTTTTT. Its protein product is CASSSGTGNTGELFF. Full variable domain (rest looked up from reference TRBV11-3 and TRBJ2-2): EAGVVQSPRYKIIEKKQPVAFWCNPISGHNTLYWYLQNLGQGPELLIRYENEEAVDDSQLPKDRFSAERLKGVDSTLKIQPAELGDSAVYLCASSSGTGNTGELFFGEGSRLTVL.

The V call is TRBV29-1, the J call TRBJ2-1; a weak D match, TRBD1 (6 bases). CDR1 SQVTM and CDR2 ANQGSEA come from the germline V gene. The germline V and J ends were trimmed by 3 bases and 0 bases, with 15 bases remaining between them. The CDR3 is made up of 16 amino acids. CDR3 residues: CSVDVRQAYSYNEQFF. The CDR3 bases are TGCAGCGTTGATGTGAGACAGGCCTACTCCTACAATGAGCAGTTCTTC.

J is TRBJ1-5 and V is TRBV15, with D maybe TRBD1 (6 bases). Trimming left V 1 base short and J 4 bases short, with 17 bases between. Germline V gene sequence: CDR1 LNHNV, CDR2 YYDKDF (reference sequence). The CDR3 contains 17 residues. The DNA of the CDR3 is TGTGCCACCAGCAGAGTTTGGGGAGGACAGAGGAATCAGCCCCAGCATTTT. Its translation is CATSRVWGGQRNQPQHF.

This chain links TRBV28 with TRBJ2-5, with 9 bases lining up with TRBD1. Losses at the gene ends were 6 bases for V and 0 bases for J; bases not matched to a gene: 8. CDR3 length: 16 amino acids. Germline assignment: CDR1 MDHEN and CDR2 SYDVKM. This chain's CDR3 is CASSARTGAYQETQYF. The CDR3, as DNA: TGTGCCAGCAGCGCCAGGACAGGGGCGTACCAAGAGACCCAGTACTTC. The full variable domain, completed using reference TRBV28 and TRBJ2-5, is DVKVTQSSRYLVKRTGEKVFLECVQDMDHENMFWYRQDPGLGLRLIYFSYDVKMKEKGDIPEGYSVSREKKERFSLILESASTNQTSMYLCASSARTGAYQETQYFGPGTRLLVL.

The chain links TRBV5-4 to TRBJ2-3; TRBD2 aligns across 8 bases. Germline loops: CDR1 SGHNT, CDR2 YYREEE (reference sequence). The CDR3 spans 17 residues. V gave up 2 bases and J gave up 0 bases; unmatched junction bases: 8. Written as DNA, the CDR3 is TGTGCCAGCAGCTTTCGGACTAGCAGAACTAGCACAGATACGCAGTATTTT. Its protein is CASSFRTSRTSTDTQYF.

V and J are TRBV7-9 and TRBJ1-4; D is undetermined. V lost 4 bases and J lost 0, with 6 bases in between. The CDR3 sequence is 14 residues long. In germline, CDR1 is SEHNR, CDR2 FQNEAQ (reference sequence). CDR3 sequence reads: CASSYGATNEKLFF. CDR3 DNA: TGTGCCAGCAGCTACGGTGCAACTAATGAAAAACTGTTTTTT. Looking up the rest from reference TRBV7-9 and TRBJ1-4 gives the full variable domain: DTGVSQNPRHKITKRGQNVTFRCDPISEHNRLYWYRQTLGQGPEFLTYFQNEAQLEKSRLLSDRFSAERPKGSFSTLEIQRTEQGDSAMYLCASSYGATNEKLFFGSGTQLSVL.

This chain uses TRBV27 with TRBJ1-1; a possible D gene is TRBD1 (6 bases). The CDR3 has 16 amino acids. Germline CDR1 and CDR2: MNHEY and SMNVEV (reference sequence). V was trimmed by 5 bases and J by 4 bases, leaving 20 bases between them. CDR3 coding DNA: TGTGCCAGCAGTCGGAGTAACGCGGGGGCGGCCACTGAAGCTTTCTTT. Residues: CASSRSNAGAATEAFF.

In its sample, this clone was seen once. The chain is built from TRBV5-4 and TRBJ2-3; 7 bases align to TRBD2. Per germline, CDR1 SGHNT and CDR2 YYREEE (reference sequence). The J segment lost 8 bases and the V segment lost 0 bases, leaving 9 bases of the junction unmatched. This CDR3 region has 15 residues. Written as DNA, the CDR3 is TGTGCCAGCAGCTTGGATGGGGAGGGCGTTGGTACGCAGTATTTT. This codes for CASSLDGEGVGTQYF.

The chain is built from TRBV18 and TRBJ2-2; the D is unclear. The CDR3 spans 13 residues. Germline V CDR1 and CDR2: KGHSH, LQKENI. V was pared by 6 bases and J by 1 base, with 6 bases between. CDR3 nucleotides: TGTGCCAGCTCCCCCGAGAACACCGGGGAGCTGTTTTTT. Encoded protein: CASSPENTGELFF.